The rows below give T cell receptor beta chains drawn from one sample of a study of identical twins. TCRdb used MiXCR to reprocess the 5' RACE reads, holding one entry per CDR3 protein. The sample shows under 350,000 distinct CDR3 sequences, roughly 9.7% of them seen only once. The sample also formed part of further work on yellow fever vaccine responses in identical twins.

The sequencing input was CD8+ T cells sorted from blood. Every receptor here comes from a woman younger than 35 in good health. CDR3s include the opening cysteine and the closing phenylalanine or tryptophan. The D gene is left open where the match is weak. Expanded clones get a size class; other rows say once, few or many, or leave the size out.

CDR3nt: TGTGCCAGCAGTTTACTTGGTGAGCAGTTCTTC; CDR3aa: CASSLLGEQFF; abundance: NA; d_gene: NA; j_gene: TRBJ2-1; v_gene: TRBV12-3/TRBV12-4
CDR3nt: TGTGCCAGCAGTTTCCAACTAGCGGGAGGGTCCGGGGAGCTGTTTTTT; CDR3aa: CASSFQLAGGSGELFF; abundance: many; d_gene: TRBD2; j_gene: TRBJ2-2; v_gene: TRBV12-3/TRBV12-4
CDR3nt: TGCAGCGTTGAGGAACAGTCGAACACCGGGGAGCTGTTTTTT; CDR3aa: CSVEEQSNTGELFF; abundance: many; d_gene: NA; j_gene: TRBJ2-2; v_gene: TRBV29-1
CDR3nt: TGCAGTGCGACACAGGGGGCTGTATACGAGCAGTACTTC; CDR3aa: CSATQGAVYEQYF; abundance: NA; d_gene: TRBD1; j_gene: TRBJ2-7; v_gene: TRBV20-1
CDR3nt: TGTGCCAGCAGCTTGGGACCCCCGGTCACCGGGGAGCTGTTTTTT; CDR3aa: CASSLGPPVTGELFF; abundance: few; d_gene: NA; j_gene: TRBJ2-2; v_gene: TRBV5-6
CDR3nt: TGTGCCAGCAGTGCGGAACCCGGACAGAACACTGAAGCTTTCTTT; CDR3aa: CASSAEPGQNTEAFF; abundance: NA; d_gene: NA; j_gene: TRBJ1-1; v_gene: TRBV2
CDR3nt: TGTGCCAGCACCCCCGGGGGGGGGGGCGAGACCCAGTACTTC; CDR3aa: CASTPGGGGETQYF; abundance: NA; d_gene: TRBD2; j_gene: TRBJ2-5; v_gene: TRBV12-3/TRBV12-4
CDR3nt: TGTGCCAGCAGTGTACCAGGGAATGAGCAGTTCTTC; CDR3aa: CASSVPGNEQFF; abundance: NA; d_gene: NA; j_gene: TRBJ2-1; v_gene: TRBV27
CDR3nt: TGTGCCACATGGCAAGGACAGGGGCGGGAGACCCAGTACTTC; CDR3aa: CATWQGQGRETQYF; abundance: few; d_gene: TRBD1; j_gene: TRBJ2-5; v_gene: TRBV28
CDR3nt: TGTGCCAGCAGTGAAGGCAATGACAGAGCTAACTATGGCTACACCTTC; CDR3aa: CASSEGNDRANYGYTF; abundance: NA; d_gene: NA; j_gene: TRBJ1-2; v_gene: TRBV2
CDR3nt: TGTGCCAGCAGCAGGGGACTAGCGGGGGGCAAACCCCCTCCAGATACGCAGTATTTT; CDR3aa: CASSRGLAGGKPPPDTQYF; abundance: few; d_gene: NA; j_gene: TRBJ2-3; v_gene: TRBV21-1
CDR3nt: TGCAGTGCTAGAGGCTCGGGTACTGGAAACACCATATATTTT; CDR3aa: CSARGSGTGNTIYF; abundance: NA; d_gene: NA; j_gene: TRBJ1-3; v_gene: TRBV20-1
CDR3nt: TGCAGCACGGATGGCGCGGACAGGGGGCGCACAGATACGCAGTATTTT; CDR3aa: CSTDGADRGRTDTQYF; abundance: NA; d_gene: TRBD1; j_gene: TRBJ2-3; v_gene: TRBV29-1
CDR3nt: TGTGCCATCGGGAGGGAGTGGCACACCGGGGAGCTGTTTTTT; CDR3aa: CAIGREWHTGELFF; abundance: NA; d_gene: TRBD2; j_gene: TRBJ2-2; v_gene: TRBV10-3
CDR3nt: TGTGCCAGCAGCTCTCAGGGCGGGAGCTCCTACAATGAGCAGTTCTTC; CDR3aa: CASSSQGGSSYNEQFF; abundance: NA; d_gene: TRBD2; j_gene: TRBJ2-1; v_gene: TRBV6-1
CDR3nt: TGCGCCAGCAGCTTGATGACCCCCACAGATACGCAGTATTTT; CDR3aa: CASSLMTPTDTQYF; abundance: many; d_gene: NA; j_gene: TRBJ2-3; v_gene: TRBV5-1
CDR3nt: TGTGCCAGCAGCTACACTAGTATGGAGACCCAGTACTTC; CDR3aa: CASSYTSMETQYF; abundance: few; d_gene: NA; j_gene: TRBJ2-5; v_gene: TRBV6-2/TRBV6-3
CDR3nt: TGTGCCAGCAGTCCTCTCTCCTACGAGCAGTACTTC; CDR3aa: CASSPLSYEQYF; abundance: few; d_gene: NA; j_gene: TRBJ2-7; v_gene: TRBV7-2
CDR3nt: TGTGCCAGCAGTGGAATTTCCGCTGAGCAGTTCTTC; CDR3aa: CASSGISAEQFF; abundance: NA; d_gene: NA; j_gene: TRBJ2-1; v_gene: TRBV28
CDR3nt: TGTGCCAGCAGTTTCCCAGGGGTGGGGAATTACATGAACACTGAAGCTTTCTTT; CDR3aa: CASSFPGVGNYMNTEAFF; abundance: NA; d_gene: NA; j_gene: TRBJ1-1; v_gene: TRBV28
CDR3nt: TGTGCCAGCTCCCGGCCTGAGACTGGTAGCAATGAGCAGTTCTTC; CDR3aa: CASSRPETGSNEQFF; abundance: NA; d_gene: NA; j_gene: TRBJ2-1; v_gene: TRBV2
CDR3nt: TGTGCCAGCAGCCACATAGGGGAGACCCAGTACTTC; CDR3aa: CASSHIGETQYF; abundance: few; d_gene: NA; j_gene: TRBJ2-5; v_gene: TRBV7-9
CDR3nt: TGCGCCAGCAGCCAAGACATAGCGGGAGGTTACGAGCAGTACTTC; CDR3aa: CASSQDIAGGYEQYF; abundance: many; d_gene: TRBD2; j_gene: TRBJ2-7; v_gene: TRBV4-3
CDR3nt: TGTGCCAGCAGTTTGAGGAACTACGAGCAGTACTTC; CDR3aa: CASSLRNYEQYF; abundance: many; d_gene: NA; j_gene: TRBJ2-7; v_gene: TRBV28
CDR3nt: TGTGCCATCAGCTACAGCACTGGGGCCAACGTCCTGACTTTC; CDR3aa: CAISYSTGANVLTF; abundance: many; d_gene: NA; j_gene: TRBJ2-6; v_gene: TRBV10-3
CDR3nt: TGCAGTCGGCCAGGGGATACTAGCGGAACCTACAATGAGCAGTTCTTC; CDR3aa: CSRPGDTSGTYNEQFF; abundance: many; d_gene: TRBD2; j_gene: TRBJ2-1; v_gene: TRBV20-1
CDR3nt: TGTGCCAGCACCCTAGCCCCCAGGGTCGATGGCTACACCTTC; CDR3aa: CASTLAPRVDGYTF; abundance: many; d_gene: NA; j_gene: TRBJ1-2; v_gene: TRBV7-9
CDR3nt: TGTGCCAGCAGTGGGACGCTGAACACTGAAGCTTTCTTT; CDR3aa: CASSGTLNTEAFF; abundance: many; d_gene: NA; j_gene: TRBJ1-1; v_gene: TRBV28
CDR3nt: TGCGCCAGCAGTGAGGAAGGGGCCGAGCAGTACTTC; CDR3aa: CASSEEGAEQYF; abundance: NA; d_gene: NA; j_gene: TRBJ2-7; v_gene: TRBV10-1
CDR3nt: TGTGCCAGCAGCCCGACAGGGGGAGGCACCGGGGAGCTGTTTTTT; CDR3aa: CASSPTGGGTGELFF; abundance: many; d_gene: TRBD1; j_gene: TRBJ2-2; v_gene: TRBV7-3
CDR3nt: TGTGCCAGCAGTCCCCAGGTTCTCTACGAGCAGTACTTC; CDR3aa: CASSPQVLYEQYF; abundance: few; d_gene: NA; j_gene: TRBJ2-7; v_gene: TRBV28
CDR3nt: TGCGCCAGCAGCTTGGCTGAGGGAGGAGACACAGATACGCAGTATTTT; CDR3aa: CASSLAEGGDTDTQYF; abundance: many; d_gene: NA; j_gene: TRBJ2-3; v_gene: TRBV5-1
CDR3nt: TGTGCCAGCAGCACTAGGTCAGGTTGGCCGGACACCGGGGAGCTGTTTTTT; CDR3aa: CASSTRSGWPDTGELFF; abundance: NA; d_gene: NA; j_gene: TRBJ2-2; v_gene: TRBV7-8
CDR3nt: TGTGCCAGCAGCTCGTGGGTAGCGGGGCGAAGGAGCTCCTACAATGAGCAGTTCTTC; CDR3aa: CASSSWVAGRRSSYNEQFF; abundance: few; d_gene: TRBD2; j_gene: TRBJ2-1; v_gene: TRBV6-2/TRBV6-3
CDR3nt: TGTGCCAGCAAGAGGGACTACGAGCAGTACTTC; CDR3aa: CASKRDYEQYF; abundance: many; d_gene: NA; j_gene: TRBJ2-7; v_gene: TRBV6-2/TRBV6-3
CDR3nt: TGTGCCAGCAGCTTGGGGGGGACTAGCGGGATCGCAGATACGCAGTATTTT; CDR3aa: CASSLGGTSGIADTQYF; abundance: few; d_gene: TRBD2; j_gene: TRBJ2-3; v_gene: TRBV5-6
CDR3nt: TGTGCCAGCAGCTTGACTAGCGCCCAGGGGGAGCAGTACTTC; CDR3aa: CASSLTSAQGEQYF; abundance: NA; d_gene: NA; j_gene: TRBJ2-7; v_gene: TRBV5-6
CDR3nt: TGTGCCAGCAGCTTCCTACTTATTAACACCGGGGAGCTGTTTTTT; CDR3aa: CASSFLLINTGELFF; abundance: many; d_gene: NA; j_gene: TRBJ2-2; v_gene: TRBV11-2
CDR3nt: TGCAGCGTTGAAGAGCAACAGGGCGTCCAGCCCCAGCATTTT; CDR3aa: CSVEEQQGVQPQHF; abundance: many; d_gene: NA; j_gene: TRBJ1-5; v_gene: TRBV29-1
CDR3nt: TGCAGCGTATTTCGTGAGACCCAGTACTTC; CDR3aa: CSVFRETQYF; abundance: many; d_gene: NA; j_gene: TRBJ2-5; v_gene: TRBV29-1
CDR3nt: TGTGCCAGCAGTTTTGCGACTCCTTACGAGCAGTACTTC; CDR3aa: CASSFATPYEQYF; abundance: many; d_gene: NA; j_gene: TRBJ2-7; v_gene: TRBV28